The T cell receptor beta chain described here comes from a study of OX40 agonist ivuxolimab in advanced cancers. On the study more broadly: With ivuxolimab, an agonistic anti-OX40 (CD134) antibody, patients were treated. Study-wide findings and caveats: Compared with CD4+, CD8+ T cells on average had more expanded clones. In the 0.1-3.0 mg/kg groups, partial responders showed among the lowest expansion.

Trimming shortened V by 0 bases and J by 1 base, and 3 bases separated the two germline ends. Germline CDR1 and CDR2: SGHVS and FNYEAQ. The CDR3 has 13 residues. Clones were read by immunoSEQ multiplex PCR, and TCRdb kept only the in-frame ones, dropping some. The table has fewer than 30,000 clones, around three quarters seen once; the top ten hold around 13%. A note on this clone: As yet, its antigen is unknown.

The sequencing here drew on CD4+ or CD8+ T cells sorted from blood, taken in a trial of the OX40 agonist ivuxolimab. The V and J genes are TRBV7-6 and TRBJ1-1; D not resolved. The origin of this receptor is an adult with an advanced solid tumor such as melanoma, head and neck, liver or kidney cancer. DNA of the CDR3: TGTGCCAGCAGCTTAGCGGAGAACACTGAAGCTTTCTTT. It codes for CASSLAENTEAFF.